Below are 21 T cell receptor beta chains sequenced from a single sample in a study of blood T cell repertoires in COVID-19. Sequencing was performed with immunoSEQ multiplex PCR; in TCRdb, only in-frame clones are kept and a portion is missing. Seen here are tens of thousands of clones, 75% to 80% observed once, and the top ten hold about 40%. Material: peripheral blood. These receptor sequences come from a man aged 65 to 79 with active or convalescent COVID-19.

The chain has TRBV5-5 and TRBJ1-2, with 7 bases fitting TRBD1. Germline V CDR1 and CDR2: SGHKS, YYEKEE (reference sequence). Trimming at V came to 0 bases and at J to 7 bases, leaving 3 bases not matched to a gene. The CDR3 consists of 13 residues. For the CDR3, the DNA is TGTGCCAGCAGCTTGGTCGAGGGGGCTGGCTACACCTTC. Amino acid sequence: CASSLVEGAGYTF. The whole variable domain, filled in from reference TRBV5-5 and TRBJ1-2, reads DAGVTQSPTHLIKTRGQQVTLRCSPISGHKSVSWYQQVLGQGPQFIFQYYEKEERGRGNFPDRFSARQFPNYSSELNVNALLLGDSALYLCASSLVEGAGYTFGSGTRLTVV.

This chain uses TRBV27 with TRBJ2-1, with 11 nucleotides matching TRBD2. The trim removed 4 bases at V and 7 bases at J, leaving 9 bases unmatched. The CDR3 is 16 residues long. Per the germline V gene, CDR1 is MNHEY and CDR2 is SMNVEV (reference sequence). The CDR3 coding sequence is TGTGCCAGCAGTTCCACTACTAGCGGGAGAGTAAATGAGCAGTTCTTC. This gives the protein CASSSTTSGRVNEQFF.

As for this clone: One end of the junction varies from germline; a read error may be responsible. The chain joins TRBV12-5 to TRBJ2-5; TRBD2 is a possible D gene (5 bases). Germline CDR1 is LGHNT and CDR2 is FRNRAP. The CDR3 covers 14 residues. CDR3 DNA: TGTGCTAGTGGTTTGGGTGACTATCAAGAGACCCAGCACTTC. It is translated as CASGLGDYQETQHF.

This chain links TRBV5-4 with TRBJ2-2, with 9 bases matching TRBD1. Unmatched junction bases numbered 4, after V lost 4 bases and J lost 3 bases. The CDR3 runs to 15 residues. Germline loops: CDR1 SGHNT, CDR2 YYREEE (reference sequence). The CDR3 region has the DNA TGTGCCAGCAGCGCGGGACAGGGTCACACCGGGGAGCTGTTTTTT. Translated: CASSAGQGHTGELFF.

The chain combines TRBV29-1 with TRBJ2-3; no firm D call. CDR1 is SQVTM, CDR2 ANQGSEA, per germline. The CDR3 length is 14 residues. Trimming took 3 bases from V and 0 from J, leaving 10 bases between them. DNA of the CDR3: TGCAGCGTTGATTATGGCAGGAGCACAGATACGCAGTATTTT. The encoded protein is CSVDYGRSTDTQYF.

The V gene is TRBV5-4, the J gene TRBJ2-5; D not certain. Germline CDR1 SGHNT, CDR2 YYREEE (reference sequence). V was clipped by 0 bases and J by 0 bases, with 6 bases between them. The CDR3 runs to 14 residues. This CDR3 reads CASSLGQYQETQYF. The CDR3 nucleotides read TGTGCCAGCAGCTTGGGGCAGTACCAAGAGACCCAGTACTTC.

The rearrangement links TRBV7-8 to TRBJ1-1; 9 bases fit TRBD1. Germline trimming cut 5 bases from V and 6 bases from J; bases unmatched to any gene: 4. Germline lookup yields CDR1 SGHVS and CDR2 FQNEAQ. The length of the CDR3 is 13 residues. CDR3 residues: CASSRGDRAEAFF. The CDR3 DNA is TGTGCCAGCAGCAGGGGGGACAGGGCTGAAGCTTTCTTT.

The chain joins TRBV7-3 to TRBJ2-2; possibly TRBD1 for D (6 bases). CDR3 length: 15 amino acids. V lost 5 bases and J lost 4, with 14 bases in between. Germline loops: CDR1 SGHTA, CDR2 FQGTGA. The DNA for the CDR3 is TGTGCCAGCAGCAAACAGGGACCGAGCACCGGGGAGCTGTTTTTT. This sequence encodes CASSKQGPSTGELFF.

V and J are TRBV24-1 and TRBJ2-6; tentative D call: TRBD2 (7 bases). The V gene lost 4 bases and the J gene lost 2 bases, with 8 bases spanning the gap. In germline, CDR1 is KGHDR, CDR2 SFDVKD. This CDR3 is 15 amino acids long. The DNA for the CDR3 is TGTGCCACCAGTGAAGGGGGGGCTGGGGCCAACGTCCTGACTTTC. This codes for CATSEGGAGANVLTF.

V gene TRBV12-3 or TRBV12-4 combines with J gene TRBJ2-3, with 7 bases fitting TRBD2. CDR3 length: 12 residues. V lost 6 bases and J lost 9; bases outside the gene matches: 6. CDR3 in DNA: TGTGCCAGCAGCCCCGGGGGGAGGACGCAGTATTTT. Residues: CASSPGGRTQYF.

V gene TRBV9 combines with J gene TRBJ2-5; 9 bases agree with TRBD2. Germline V lookup: CDR1 SGDLS, CDR2 YYNGEE. J gave up 4 bases and V 0 bases, and 7 bases lay outside the gene matches. The CDR3 consists of 16 residues. CDR3 sequence (DNA): TGTGCCAGCAGCGTAGGTGTGGCGGGGGGGCCAGAGACCCAGTACTTC. Its translation: CASSVGVAGGPETQYF.

J is TRBJ2-1 and V is TRBV4-3; 7 bases align to TRBD2. The CDR3 is made up of 15 amino acids. V shed 1 base and J 7 bases; nucleotides not matched to a gene: 7. The germline gives CDR1 LGHNA, CDR2 YSLEER. CDR3 loop: CASSQVGRESNEQFF. The CDR3 DNA reads TGCGCCAGCAGCCAAGTTGGGAGGGAGTCAAATGAGCAGTTCTTC.

This chain joins TRBV5-1 and TRBJ2-6; D ambiguous. The CDR3 covers 15 residues. V was trimmed by 4 bases and J by 0 bases, leaving 8 bases between them. Germline V gene sequence: CDR1 SGHRS, CDR2 YFSETQ. CDR3 region: CASSPVFSGANVLTF. The CDR3 DNA is TGCGCCAGCAGCCCGGTTTTCTCTGGGGCCAACGTCCTGACTTTC.

The chain uses TRBV11-3 and TRBJ1-2, with 8 bases lining up with TRBD1. Trimming took 1 base from V and 1 from J; bases not matched to a gene: 2. The CDR3 length is 15 residues. Germline CDR1 and CDR2: SGHNT and YENEEA. The CDR3 DNA reads as TGTGCCAGCAGCTTAGGGACAGGGAATAACTATGGCTACACCTTC. This encodes CASSLGTGNNYGYTF.

The V and J genes are TRBV7-2 and TRBJ2-5; tentative D call: TRBD2 (6 bases). The CDR3 is 14 amino acids. The V end was cut by 5 bases, the J end by 0 bases, with 10 bases between. From germline, CDR1 is SGHTA and CDR2 FQGNSA. CDR3: CASSLREYQETQYF. CDR3 DNA: TGTGCCAGCAGCCTACGGGAGTACCAAGAGACCCAGTACTTC.

The gene calls are TRBV3-1 (or the pseudogene TRBV3-2) and TRBJ1-2, with TRBD1 as a possible D gene (6 bases). Germline V gene lookup returns CDR1 LGHDT and CDR2 YNNKEL (reference sequence). V dropped 3 bases and J dropped 0 bases, with 11 bases sitting between them. The length of the CDR3 is 15 residues. CDR3: CASSHARTANYGYTF. The CDR3 nucleotides read TGTGCCAGCAGCCATGCTAGGACAGCTAACTATGGCTACACCTTC.

The chain is built from TRBV3-1 (or the pseudogene TRBV3-2) and TRBJ1-2, with TRBD1 matching over 9 bases. Germline lookup yields CDR1 LGHDT and CDR2 YNNKEL (reference sequence). The CDR3 is 18 residues long. The J segment lost 4 bases and the V segment lost 3 bases, leaving 15 bases of the junction unmatched. The CDR3 nucleotides read TGTGCCAGCAGCCAGGGGTTCCTGGGACAGGGCCCTACCTATGGCTACACCTTC. Its protein product is CASSQGFLGQGPTYGYTF.

The V call is TRBV6-5, the J call TRBJ2-7; weak D call: TRBD1 (5 bases). The V gene's germline CDR1 is MNHEY and CDR2 SVGAGI. The CDR3 has 15 residues. V was shortened by 5 bases and J by 2 bases, with 16 bases between the two germline ends. In nucleotides, the CDR3 is TGTGCCAGCAGTAGCGAGCAGGGCAACACCTACGAGCAGTACTTC. Residues: CASSSEQGNTYEQYF.

V gene TRBV29-1 combines with J gene TRBJ2-5, with TRBD1 as a possible D gene (5 bases). The CDR3 extends over 14 amino acids. V was cut by 6 bases and J by 5 bases, with 19 bases left in between. The germline V gene encodes CDR1 SQVTM and CDR2 ANQGSEA. CDR3 protein: CSVKRTTSAETQYF. CDR3 coding DNA: TGCAGCGTCAAGAGGACAACCTCAGCGGAGACCCAGTACTTC.

The chain carries TRBV27 and TRBJ1-1; a weak D match, TRBD1 (6 bases). V lost 5 bases, J lost 7 bases, and 14 bases lay in between. This CDR3 region has 13 residues. Germline CDR1 is MNHEY and CDR2 is SMNVEV (reference sequence). The CDR3 nucleotides read TGTGCCAGCAGTCGCCCGGACAGCTTTGAAGCTTTCTTT. This translates into CASSRPDSFEAFF.

V is TRBV9 and J is TRBJ2-5; TRBD1 might be the D (6 bases). The CDR3 consists of 14 residues. Germline V gene lookup returns CDR1 SGDLS and CDR2 YYNGEE. V lost 3 bases, J lost 1 base, and 10 bases lay in between. The CDR3 sequence: CASSGGRTQETQYF. CDR3 coding DNA: TGTGCCAGCAGCGGGGGGCGGACCCAAGAGACCCAGTACTTC.